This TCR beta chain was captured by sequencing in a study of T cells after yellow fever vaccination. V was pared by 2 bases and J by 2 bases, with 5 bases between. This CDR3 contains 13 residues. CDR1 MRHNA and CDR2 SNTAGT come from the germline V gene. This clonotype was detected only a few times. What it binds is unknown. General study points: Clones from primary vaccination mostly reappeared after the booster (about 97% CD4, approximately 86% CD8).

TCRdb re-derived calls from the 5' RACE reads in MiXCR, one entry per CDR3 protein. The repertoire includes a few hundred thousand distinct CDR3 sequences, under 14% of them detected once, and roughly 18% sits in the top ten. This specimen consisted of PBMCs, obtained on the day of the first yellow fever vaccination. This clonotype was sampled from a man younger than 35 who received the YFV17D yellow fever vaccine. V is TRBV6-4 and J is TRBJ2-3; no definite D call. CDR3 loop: CASSDSLTDTQYF. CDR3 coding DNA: TGTGCCAGCAGTGACAGTCTCACAGATACGCAGTATTTT.